This T cell receptor beta chain was obtained from a study of blood T cell repertoires in COVID-19 (TCRdb year 2020). Turning to the overall study: The collaborator samples originated in the United States, Italy and Spain and spanned the acute and convalescent phases of COVID-19. Samples were obtained from the ongoing ImmuneRACE study (first 160 participants) and from about 1,300 subjects provided by 6 global collaborators. A de-identified subject ID, COVID-19 status, age in years and sex were almost always included in the sample metadata. The repertoires were released in a freely available public database meant as a resource for research on the immune response to SARS-CoV-2. Subjects who had been exposed to COVID-19, were actively infected with it, or had recovered from it provided the deeply sampled blood TCRbeta repertoires that made up the dataset. HLA class I and class II types, where available, came from metadata supplied by the sample provider rather than from assay-based typing. The prospective study material was composed of cDNA or gDNA derived from T cells, B-cell-depleted T cells, or PBMCs. Results and caveats for the whole study, not just this receptor: How much clinical and demographic metadata was included differed by source and by participant, and the metadata was provided uncurated.

Per the germline V gene, MDHEN is the CDR1 and SYDVKM is the CDR2. The cysteine opens and the phenylalanine closes a CDR3 of 15 amino acids. The kept DNA is CDR3 alone, 45 bases in frame from the first base. Each collaborating institution followed its own protocols to collect whole blood in K2EDTA tubes. For TCRbeta analysis, collaborators shipped samples in one of three forms: frozen whole blood, isolated PBMCs, or DNA extracted from either of those sample types. TCRbeta CDR3 regions were amplified from genomic DNA using the immunoSEQ Assay, a bias-controlled multiplex PCR. The study's processing was this. Nucleated cell counts per sample were estimated from amplification of reference gene primers within the assay. Sequence reads were collapsed and filtered to measure the absolute abundance of every unique TCRbeta CDR3 rearrangement. For each sample, productive Simpson clonality was calculated as the square root of Simpson's diversity index across productive rearrangements. TCRdb holds this immuneACCESS table with in-frame rearrangements only. Some clones are missing; in checked studies, unresolved V genes explain under half, and the rest has no known cause. V, J and clone size were drawn from that table, and D and trimming were deduced from the DNA. Counted in this sample were a few hundred thousand clones; roughly 88% of them appeared once. The ten largest clones add up to around 1.7% of the sample.

Details on this clone: Its antigen target is currently unknown. The germline gene is not matched at one end of the junction; a read error may be the cause.

The sequence was obtained from a woman between 50 and 59 years old with acute or convalescent COVID-19. The chain joins TRBV28 to TRBJ2-1; the junction holds 8 bases that match TRBD2. Sequenced material: peripheral blood. The nucleotides read TGTGCCAGCAGCAAAAGTATGCCGGGACTAGAATTAATGATCTTC. It codes for CASSKSMPGLELMIF. The variable domain in full, with residues beyond the CDR3 obtained from the reference TRBV28 and TRBJ2-1 genes, is DVKVTQSSRYLVKRTGEKVFLECVQDMDHENMFWYRQDPGLGLRLIYFSYDVKMKEKGDIPEGYSVSREKKERFSLILESASTNQTSMYLCASSKSMPGLELMIFGPGTRLTVL.